This TCR beta chain was obtained from a study of technical replicates of blood from several donors. CDR3 length: 13 amino acids. Germline values: CDR1 MNHNS, CDR2 SASEGT. Trimming at V came to 5 bases and at J to 4 bases, leaving 3 bases not matched to a gene. Only in-frame clones appear in the TCRdb table, and some are missing; sequencing was by immunoSEQ multiplex PCR. The sample shows fewer than 85,000 clones, around 94% of them seen only once. This TCR came from a human donor in good health. The sample consisted of T cells isolated from PBMCs. The chain carries TRBV6-1 and TRBJ2-3, with 7 bases lining up with TRBD2. The CDR3: CASSLGLADTQYF. CDR3 DNA sequence: TGTGCCAGCAGTCTCGGACTAGCAGATACGCAGTATTTT.